This T cell receptor beta chain emerged from a study of blood T cell repertoires in COVID-19. Study as a whole: From T cells, B-cell-depleted T cells, or PBMCs came the material, which was cDNA or gDNA.

Here immunoSEQ multiplex PCR was the method, and the copy in TCRdb shows in-frame clones only, minus some. The repertoire holds about 300,000 clones, roughly 85% seen once, with approximately 5% in the top ten. The V gene's germline CDR1 is GTSNPN and CDR2 SVGIG (reference sequence). V was cut by 0 bases and J by 5 bases, with 10 bases left in between. The CDR3 has 13 residues. The clonotype was recovered from a woman aged 30 to 39 who had recovered from COVID-19. The material sequenced was PBMCs or T cells enriched from blood (not recorded which). V is TRBV30 and J is TRBJ2-5, with D unresolved. The CDR3 is CAWSVNTPETQYF. The DNA for the CDR3 is TGTGCCTGGAGTGTAAACACCCCGGAGACCCAGTACTTC. The whole variable domain, filled in from reference TRBV30 and TRBJ2-5, reads SQTIHQWPATLVQPVGSPLSLECTVEGTSNPNLYWYRQAAGRGLQLLFYSVGIGQISSEVPQNLSASRPQDRQFILSSKKLLLSDSGFYLCAWSVNTPETQYFGPGTRLLVL.